Sequencing of this T cell receptor beta chain was carried out in a study of blood T cells in healthy people across ages. Study results and caveats: Long-lived donors carried more naive CD4+ cells and greater diversity than aged donors. Donor CMV infection status was unknown, possibly confounding age-related changes in expanded clonotypes. Per million T cells, the diversity of TCR beta decreased roughly linearly as age advanced.

As for this clonotype: Its antigen is not identified.

The second PCR ran about 6 to 11 cycles with a sample-barcoded 5' primer and J-beta primers. TCRdb itself ran the 5' RACE reads through MiXCR, one entry per CDR3 protein. Among over a million distinct CDR3 sequences listed, approximately 39% were seen once. The CDR3 totals 14 residues. CDR1 is WNHNN, CDR2 SYGVQD, per germline (reference sequence). Trimming removed 11 bases at V and 0 bases at J, with 16 bases between. It was about 10 milliliters of peripheral blood that were drawn from each donor. The sequence derives from a woman between 18 and 30 years old in good health. The V gene is TRBV10-1, the J gene TRBJ2-5; D is tentatively TRBD1 or TRBD2 (5 bases each). Sequencing was carried out using blood. Here the CDR3 DNA reads TGCGCCCCCGGGGCCCGTTTGTACCAAGAGACCCAGTACTTC. It specifies CAPGARLYQETQYF.